This TCR beta chain was retrieved from a study of blood T cell repertoires in COVID-19. Measured with immunoSEQ multiplex PCR; TCRdb has only the in-frame clones, and not every one. This table holds around 200,000 clones, about 85% found once. The V segment lost 5 bases and the J segment 3 bases; nucleotides outside the gene matches: 6. Germline V gene data show CDR1 as SEHNR and CDR2 as FQNEAQ (reference sequence). The CDR3 runs to 15 residues. The specimen sequenced was PBMCs or T cells enriched from blood (not recorded which). This chain links TRBV7-9 with TRBJ2-2; 7 bases fit TRBD1. The origin of this receptor is a man aged 40-55 years who had recovered from COVID-19. In DNA, the CDR3 is TGTGCCAGCAGCCTCGGGACAGCTTACACCGGGGAGCTGTTTTTT. It specifies CASSLGTAYTGELFF.